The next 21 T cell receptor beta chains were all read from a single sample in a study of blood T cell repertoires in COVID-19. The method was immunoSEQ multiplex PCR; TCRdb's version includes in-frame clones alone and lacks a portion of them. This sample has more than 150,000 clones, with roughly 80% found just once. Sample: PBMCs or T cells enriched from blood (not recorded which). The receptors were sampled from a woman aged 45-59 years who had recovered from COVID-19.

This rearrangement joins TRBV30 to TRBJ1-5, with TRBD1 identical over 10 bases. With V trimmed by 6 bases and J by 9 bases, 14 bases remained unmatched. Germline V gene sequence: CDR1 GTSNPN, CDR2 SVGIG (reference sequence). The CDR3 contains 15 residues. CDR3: CACSPGGQGIAPQHF. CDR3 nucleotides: TGTGCCTGTTCACCAGGGGGACAGGGGATCGCGCCCCAGCATTTT.

In DNA, the CDR3 is TGTGCCAGCAGCACGGGACAGGGCGGGACCTATGGCTACACCTTC. Its translation: CASSTGQGGTYGYTF. This sequence joins TRBV5-8 and TRBJ1-2, with 9 positions matching TRBD1. Germline V gene sequence: CDR1 SGHTS, CDR2 YDEGEE. The CDR3 has 15 residues. Trimming cost V 4 bases and J 4 bases; bases outside gene matches: 8.

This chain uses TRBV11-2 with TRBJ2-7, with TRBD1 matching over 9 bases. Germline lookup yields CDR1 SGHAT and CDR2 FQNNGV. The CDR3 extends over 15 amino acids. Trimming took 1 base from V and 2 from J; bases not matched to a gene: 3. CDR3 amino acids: CASSLVGTGPYEQYF. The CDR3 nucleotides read TGTGCCAGCAGCTTAGTGGGGACAGGGCCCTACGAGCAGTACTTC.

DNA for the CDR3: TGCGCCAGCAGCTTGGTTATGGGGAGCCAGCCCCAGCATTTT. Its translation is CASSLVMGSQPQHF. The chain employs TRBV5-1 and TRBJ1-5; D remains unclear. The CDR3 is 14 amino acids. The germline CDR1 and CDR2 sequences are SGHRS and YFSETQ. The germline V and J ends were trimmed by 0 bases and 7 bases, with 11 bases remaining between them.

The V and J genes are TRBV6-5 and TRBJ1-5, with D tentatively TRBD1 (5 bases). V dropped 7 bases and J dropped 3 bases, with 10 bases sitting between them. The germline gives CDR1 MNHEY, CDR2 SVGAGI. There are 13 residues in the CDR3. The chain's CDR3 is CASNQGNNQPQHF. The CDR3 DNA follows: TGTGCCAGCAACCAGGGAAACAATCAGCCCCAGCATTTT.

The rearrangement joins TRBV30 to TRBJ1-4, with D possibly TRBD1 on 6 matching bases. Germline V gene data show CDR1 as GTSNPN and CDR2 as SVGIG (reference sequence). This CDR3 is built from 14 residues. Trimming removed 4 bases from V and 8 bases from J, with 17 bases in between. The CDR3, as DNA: TGTGCCTGGACCACCGGGACAATAGGGGAAAAACTGTTTTTT. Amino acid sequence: CAWTTGTIGEKLFF.

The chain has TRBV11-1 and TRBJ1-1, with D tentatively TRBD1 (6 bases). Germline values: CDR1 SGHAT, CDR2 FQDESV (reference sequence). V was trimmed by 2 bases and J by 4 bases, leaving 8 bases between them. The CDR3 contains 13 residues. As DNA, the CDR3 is TGTGCCAGCAGCTTACAGGGGAGCACTGAAGCTTTCTTT. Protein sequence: CASSLQGSTEAFF.

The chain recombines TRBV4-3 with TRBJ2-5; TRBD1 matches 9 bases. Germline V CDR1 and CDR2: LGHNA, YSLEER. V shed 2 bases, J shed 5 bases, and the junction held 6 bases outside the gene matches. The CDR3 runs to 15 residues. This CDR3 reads CASSQLQGAAETQYF. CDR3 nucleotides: TGCGCCAGCAGCCAACTACAGGGGGCGGCGGAGACCCAGTACTTC.

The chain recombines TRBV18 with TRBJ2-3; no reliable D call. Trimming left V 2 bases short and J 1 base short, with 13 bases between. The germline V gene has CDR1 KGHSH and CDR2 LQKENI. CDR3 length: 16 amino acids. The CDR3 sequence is CASSPACSNCTDTQYF. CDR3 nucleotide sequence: TGTGCCAGCTCACCAGCTTGTTCGAACTGCACAGATACGCAGTATTTT. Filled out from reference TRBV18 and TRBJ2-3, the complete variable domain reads NAGVMQNPRHLVRRRGQEARLRCSPMKGHSHVYWYRQLPEEGLKFMVYLQKENIIDESGMPKERFSAEFPKEGPSILRIQQVVRGDSAAYFCASSPACSNCTDTQYFGPGTRLTVL.

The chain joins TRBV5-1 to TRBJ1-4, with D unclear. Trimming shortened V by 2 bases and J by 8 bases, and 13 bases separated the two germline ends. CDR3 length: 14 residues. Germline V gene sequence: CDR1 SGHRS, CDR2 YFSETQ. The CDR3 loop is CASSFGQQREKLFF. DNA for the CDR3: TGCGCCAGCAGCTTTGGGCAGCAAAGGGAAAAACTGTTTTTT.

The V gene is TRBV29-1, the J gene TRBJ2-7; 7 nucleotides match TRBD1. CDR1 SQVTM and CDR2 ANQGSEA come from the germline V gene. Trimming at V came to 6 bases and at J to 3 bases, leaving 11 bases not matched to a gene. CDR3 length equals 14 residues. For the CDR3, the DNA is TGCAGCGTCGTCCCCCCGGGACAGAACTACGAGCAGTACTTC. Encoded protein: CSVVPPGQNYEQYF.

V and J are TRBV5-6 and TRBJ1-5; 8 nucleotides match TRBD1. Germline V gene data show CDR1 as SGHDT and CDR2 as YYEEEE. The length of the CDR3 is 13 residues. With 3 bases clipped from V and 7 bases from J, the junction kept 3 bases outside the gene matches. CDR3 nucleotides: TGTGCCAGCAGCTCGGACAGGGACCAGCCCCAGCATTTT. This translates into CASSSDRDQPQHF.

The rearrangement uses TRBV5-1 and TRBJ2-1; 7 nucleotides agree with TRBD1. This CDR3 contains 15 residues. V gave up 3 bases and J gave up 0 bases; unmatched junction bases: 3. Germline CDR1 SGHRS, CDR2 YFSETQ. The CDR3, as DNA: TGCGCCAGCAGCTCGACAGGGCTCTCCTACAATGAGCAGTTCTTC. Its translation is CASSSTGLSYNEQFF.

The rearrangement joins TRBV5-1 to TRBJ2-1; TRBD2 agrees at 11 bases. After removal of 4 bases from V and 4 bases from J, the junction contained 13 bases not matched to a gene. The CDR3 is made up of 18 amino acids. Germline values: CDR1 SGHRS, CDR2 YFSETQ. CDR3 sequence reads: CASSRGSLTSGNYNEQFF. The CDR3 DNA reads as TGCGCCAGCAGCAGGGGGTCGCTGACTAGCGGGAATTACAATGAGCAGTTCTTC.

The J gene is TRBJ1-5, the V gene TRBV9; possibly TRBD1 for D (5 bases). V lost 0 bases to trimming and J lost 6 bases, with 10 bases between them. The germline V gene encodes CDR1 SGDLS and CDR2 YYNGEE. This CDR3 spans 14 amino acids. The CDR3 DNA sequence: TGTGCCAGCAGCGTAGATGGGGCTGGTCAGCCCCAGCATTTT. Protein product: CASSVDGAGQPQHF.

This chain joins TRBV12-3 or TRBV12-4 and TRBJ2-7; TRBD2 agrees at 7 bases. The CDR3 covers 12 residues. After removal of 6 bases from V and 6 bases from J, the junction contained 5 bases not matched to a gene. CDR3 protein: CASRGGSSEQYF. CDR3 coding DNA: TGTGCCAGCAGGGGCGGGAGTTCCGAGCAGTACTTC.

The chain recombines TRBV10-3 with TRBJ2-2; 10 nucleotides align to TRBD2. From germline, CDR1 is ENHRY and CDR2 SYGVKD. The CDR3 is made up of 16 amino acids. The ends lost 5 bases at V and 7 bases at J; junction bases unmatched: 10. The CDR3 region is CAISRLAGGAGGELFF. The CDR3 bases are TGTGCCATCAGTCGACTAGCGGGCGGCGCCGGCGGGGAGCTGTTTTTT.

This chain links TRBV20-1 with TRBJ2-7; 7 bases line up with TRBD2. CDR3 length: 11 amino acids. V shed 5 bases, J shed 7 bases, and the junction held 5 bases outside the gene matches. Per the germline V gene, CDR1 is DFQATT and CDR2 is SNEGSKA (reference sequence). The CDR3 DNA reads TGCAGTGCTGGAAAGGGAGGGGAGCAGTACTTC. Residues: CSAGKGGEQYF.

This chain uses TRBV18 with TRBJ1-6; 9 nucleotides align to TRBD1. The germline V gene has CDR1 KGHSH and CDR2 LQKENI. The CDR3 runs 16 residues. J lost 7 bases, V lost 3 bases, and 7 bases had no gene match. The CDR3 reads CASSPTAGTGNSPLHF. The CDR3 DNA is TGTGCCAGCTCACCGACGGCCGGGACAGGGAATTCACCCCTCCACTTT.

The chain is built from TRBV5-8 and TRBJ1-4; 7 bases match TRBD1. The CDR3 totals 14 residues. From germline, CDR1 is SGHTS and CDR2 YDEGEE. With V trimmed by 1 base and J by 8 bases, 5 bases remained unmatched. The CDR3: CASSLSQGREKLFF. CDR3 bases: TGTGCCAGCAGCTTGTCACAGGGGCGGGAAAAACTGTTTTTT.

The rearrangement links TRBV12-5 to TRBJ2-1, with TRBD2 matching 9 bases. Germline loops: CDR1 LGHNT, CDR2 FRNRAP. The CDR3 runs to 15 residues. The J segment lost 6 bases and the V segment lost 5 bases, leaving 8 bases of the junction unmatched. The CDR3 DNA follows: TGTGCTAGTGGTCCAATAGCGGGAGCGGCCAATGAGCAGTTCTTC. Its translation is CASGPIAGAANEQFF.